This T cell receptor beta chain is from a study of shared clonotypes between healthy human individuals. Turning to the study itself: Serving as donors were a couple of women and three men, whose ages spanned 18 to 49. Three plates were used per donor for CD4 naive, three for CD4 memory, two for CD8 naive and one for CD8 memory. Study results and caveats: It was observed that about 5% of naive CD4 clonotypes were shared across several donors.

The CDR3 covers 16 residues. Trimming pared 10 bases from V and 0 bases from J, leaving 20 bases between. Germline CDR1 and CDR2: LNHDA and SQIVND (reference sequence). The table came from immunoSEQ multiplex PCR; TCRdb's copy has only in-frame clones and leaves some out. The data hold about 2,500,000 clones, with 90% to 95% observed a single time. With regard to this clone: The antigen is undetermined.

Sequencing input: naive CD4+ T cells sorted from blood. Regarding subset: CD45RA+ positively selected. The clonotype originates from a man aged 18 to 30 in good health. The rearrangement links TRBV19 to TRBJ2-3; no reliable D call. CDR3 protein: CATKSWAQPSTDTQYF. CDR3 coding DNA: TGTGCCACCAAATCATGGGCCCAACCTAGCACAGATACGCAGTATTTT.